The rows below give T cell receptor beta chains drawn from one sample of a study of CD8+ T cells in alopecia areata. Sequenced by immunoSEQ multiplex PCR; TCRdb stores in-frame clones only, minus some. The sample gives hundreds of thousands of clones, under 70% of which show up once; approximately 1.2% is in the top ten. The material was CD4+ T cells sorted from blood, obtained at week 0. These TCRs come from a human donor with alopecia areata. Each CDR3 is given with its conserved first and last residue. D genes are given only for firm matches. Only some rows state a clone size, as once, few, many or a class for expanded clones.

J gene | clone size | V gene | D gene | CDR3 DNA | CDR3 protein
TRBJ1-1 | . | TRBV7-9 | . | TGTGCCAGCAGGTCACGGGCCGGCACTGAAGCTTTCTTT | CASRSRAGTEAFF
TRBJ2-5 | . | TRBV11-2 | TRBD2 | TGTGCCAGCAGCTACGGGACTAGCGGGGGGGCAAGGGAGACCCAGTACTTC | CASSYGTSGGARETQYF
TRBJ1-3 | once | TRBV30 | . | TGTGCCTGGAGTCCCATTTCGAGCTCTGGAAACACCATATATTTT | CAWSPISSSGNTIYF
TRBJ1-5 | . | TRBV27 | . | TGTGCCAGCGCCCTAATAGGTCAGCCCCAGCATTTT | CASALIGQPQHF
TRBJ2-7 | . | TRBV19 | TRBD2 | TGTGCCAGTAAACGGACTAGCGGGGCTCACGAGCAGTACTTC | CASKRTSGAHEQYF
TRBJ2-7 | . | TRBV13 | . | TGTGCCAGCAGCCCAGGCCCCCCGGTGAGCTCCTACGAGCAGTACTTC | CASSPGPPVSSYEQYF
TRBJ2-3 | . | TRBV7-3 | . | TGTGCCAGCAGCTTATTCGGGGCTAACACAGATACGCAGTATTTT | CASSLFGANTDTQYF
TRBJ1-1 | few | TRBV29-1 | TRBD1 | TGCAGCGTTGGACCTTGGGGACAGGCGAACACTGAAGCTTTCTTT | CSVGPWGQANTEAFF
TRBJ2-2 | . | TRBV4-2 | TRBD2 | TGTGCCAGCAGCCTAGTAGCGGGGACGGTAGGGACCGGGGAGCTGTTTTTT | CASSLVAGTVGTGELFF
TRBJ2-6 | . | TRBV19 | . | TGTGCCAGTAGTATCAGGGATGGGGCCAACGTCCTGACTTTC | CASSIRDGANVLTF
TRBJ1-2 | . | TRBV29-1 | . | TGCAGCGTTGTAGCGGCAGGCCCGTCCCACTATGGCTACACCTTC | CSVVAAGPSHYGYTF
TRBJ1-4 | . | TRBV30 | . | TGTGCCTGGAGTATCCAGGGAGGCGCAAAACTGTTTTTT | CAWSIQGGAKLFF
TRBJ2-2 | . | TRBV7-3 | . | TGTGCCAGCAGCCCAGCCTTTAACACCGGGGAGCTGTTTTTT | CASSPAFNTGELFF
TRBJ1-6 | . | TRBV10-3 | . | TGTGCCTCTCAGGGGACAAATTCACCCCTCCACTTT | CASQGTNSPLHF
TRBJ2-3 | . | TRBV29-1 | TRBD2 | TGCAGCGGGGGAGGGCCCACAGATACGCAGTATTTT | CSGGGPTDTQYF
TRBJ2-3 | . | TRBV29-1 | . | TGCAGCGTTGTGGGGGGAAGCTATAGGGGCGGCACAGATACGCAGTATTTT | CSVVGGSYRGGTDTQYF
TRBJ2-4 | . | TRBV5-6 | TRBD1 | TGTGCCAGCAGCTTGTATCTGACAGGGGGCTTTCTCGCCAAAAACATTCAGTACTTC | CASSLYLTGGFLAKNIQYF
TRBJ1-2 | . | TRBV4-3 | TRBD1 | TGCGCCAGCAGCCAGCCGGGACAGAGGAACTATGGCTACACCTTC | CASSQPGQRNYGYTF
TRBJ1-5 | . | TRBV30 | . | TGTGCCTGGAGTGAGGGTAGCAATCAGCCCCAGCATTTT | CAWSEGSNQPQHF
TRBJ2-3 | . | TRBV20-1 | . | TGCAGTGCTAGACTAACAGATACGCAGTATTTT | CSARLTDTQYF
TRBJ2-5 | few | TRBV29-1 | . | TGCAGCGTTGTTGCCGGAGAGACCCAGTACTTC | CSVVAGETQYF
TRBJ1-6 | . | TRBV7-9 | TRBD1 | TGTGCCAGCAGCCAGGACAGGATCGATTCACCCCTCCACTTT | CASSQDRIDSPLHF
TRBJ1-5 | . | TRBV6-5 | . | TGTGCCAGCAGCCAGGGGCCAGGTCAGCCCCAGCATTTT | CASSQGPGQPQHF
TRBJ1-1 | . | TRBV7-2 | . | TGTGCCAGCAGCACCTATAGGAGCTCTAACACTGAAGCTTTCTTT | CASSTYRSSNTEAFF
TRBJ2-5 | few | TRBV7-6 | . | TGTGCCAGCAGCTTAGTATCGGCCCGGGAGACCCAGTACTTC | CASSLVSARETQYF
TRBJ2-7 | once | TRBV4-1 | TRBD2 | TGCGCCAGCAGCCAAGAGAGAAAGGGAGGGTTCTACGAGCAGTACTTC | CASSQERKGGFYEQYF
TRBJ2-3 | . | TRBV15 | TRBD1 | TGTGCCACCAGCAGAGCCAGGGGGATGGCAGATACGCAGTATTTT | CATSRARGMADTQYF
TRBJ2-7 | . | TRBV9 | . | TGTGCCAGCAGCAAAGGGTTACCCATCCCACTTTACGAGCAGTACTTC | CASSKGLPIPLYEQYF
TRBJ1-2 | . | TRBV30 | . | TGTGCCTGTGACAGGAAGACAAGCTATGGCTACACCTTC | CACDRKTSYGYTF
TRBJ2-7 | few | TRBV5-1 | TRBD1 | TGCGCCAGCAGCTTGGGGACAGGGCGTACCTACGAGCAGTACTTC | CASSLGTGRTYEQYF
TRBJ2-7 | . | TRBV7-2 | . | TGTGCCAGCAGCTTAGCGCGAGGGGGCTACGAGCAGTACTTC | CASSLARGGYEQYF
TRBJ1-2 | . | TRBV5-4 | TRBD1 | TGTGCCAGCAGCCGGGACAGGGGGCTCGACTATGGCTACACCTTC | CASSRDRGLDYGYTF
TRBJ2-3 | . | TRBV4-2 | TRBD2 | TGTGCCAGCAGCCAAGATTTCCAGGGAGGGGATACGCAGTATTTT | CASSQDFQGGDTQYF
TRBJ1-6 | once | TRBV30 | . | TGTGCCTCGGGGCAGTCAAATTCACCCCTCCACTTT | CASGQSNSPLHF
TRBJ2-5 | . | TRBV29-1 | . | TGCAGCGTGGACCATCTAGGAGAAGAGACCCAGTACTTC | CSVDHLGEETQYF
TRBJ2-3 | few | TRBV29-1 | . | TGCAGCGTTGCTACGACTCTCTCCACAGATACGCAGTATTTT | CSVATTLSTDTQYF
TRBJ2-1 | . | TRBV14 | . | TGTGCCAGCAGTTCCCTCCGGGGGAGTGAGCAGTTCTTC | CASSSLRGSEQFF
TRBJ2-1 | . | TRBV30 | TRBD2 | TGTGCCTGGAGGTCTAGCGGGGGGGCCGGCGAGCAGTTCTTC | CAWRSSGGAGEQFF
TRBJ2-3 | . | TRBV29-1 | . | TGCAGCGCGAACAGGGACTGGACAGATACGCAGTATTTT | CSANRDWTDTQYF
TRBJ1-1 | . | TRBV30 | . | TGTGCCTGGACGCGGGGCGGGGTTTCGAGGGACACTGAAGCTTTCTTT | CAWTRGGVSRDTEAFF